The 21 T cell receptor beta chains given below trace back to one sample, sequenced in a study of shared clonotypes between healthy human individuals (dated by TCRdb to about 2020). The library relied on the immunoSEQ multiplex PCR assay. TCRdb took this table from immuneACCESS and kept in-frame rearrangements with V and J called. Such tables lack part of the clones; where checked against another copy, unresolved V genes explain under half of the gap, and the rest is unexplained. The sample table contains more than 450,000 clones; only one count was recorded for 60% to 85% of them. Approximately 13% of the sample lies in the top ten. Sequenced material: PBMCs. Receptors originate from a woman aged 40 to 50 in good health. Some clones in this sample may be carry-over from other donors' samples.

This rearrangement joins TRBV10-1 to TRBJ2-1, with a weak D call TRBD2 (6 bases). Per germline, CDR1 WNHNN and CDR2 SYGVQD (reference sequence). CDR3 length equals 12 residues. Trimming removed 1 base from V and 13 bases from J, with 11 bases in between. The CDR3 DNA reads TGCGCCAGCAGTGAGTATGGGACTCGACAGTTCTTC. This encodes CASSEYGTRQFF.

The J gene is TRBJ2-5, the V gene TRBV7-3; 8 bases are a match to TRBD2. V shed 1 base, J shed 4 bases, and the junction held 14 bases outside the gene matches. The CDR3 has 18 residues. Germline CDR1 SGHTA, CDR2 FQGTGA. The CDR3 sequence: CASSLNGPTSGVGETQYF. CDR3 coding DNA: TGTGCCAGCAGCTTAAATGGGCCCACTAGCGGTGTTGGAGAGACCCAGTACTTC. The complete variable domain, with remaining parts taken from reference TRBV7-3 and TRBJ2-5, reads GAGVSQTPSNKVTEKGKYVELRCDPISGHTALYWYRQSLGQGPEFLIYFQGTGAADDSGLPNDRFFAVRPEGSVSTLKIQRTERGDSAVYLCASSLNGPTSGVGETQYFGPGTRLLVL.

V is TRBV4-1 and J is TRBJ1-2, with 8 bases matching TRBD1. The length of the CDR3 is 14 residues. Germline V gives CDR1 MGHRA, CDR2 YSYEKL. After removal of 4 bases from V and 7 bases from J, the junction contained 8 bases not matched to a gene. The CDR3 loop is CASSLDRETFGYTF. CDR3 DNA sequence: TGCGCCAGCAGCCTGGACAGGGAAACGTTTGGCTACACCTTC.

The chain combines TRBV4-1 with TRBJ2-6; unclear D gene. The V end lost 3 bases, the J end lost 2 bases, and 8 bases lay between the germline ends. The CDR3 is 15 amino acids. The germline CDR1 and CDR2 sequences are MGHRA and YSYEKL. This CDR3 reads CASSHDATGANVLTF. DNA for the CDR3: TGCGCCAGCAGCCATGATGCGACTGGGGCCAACGTCCTGACTTTC.

The J gene is TRBJ2-5, the V gene TRBV27; D may be TRBD1 or TRBD2 (6 bases each). Trimming stripped 2 bases from V and 7 bases from J, with 14 bases between. There are 14 residues in the CDR3. Germline V CDR1 and CDR2: MNHEY, SMNVEV (reference sequence). CDR3 sequence (DNA): TGTGCCAGCAGTTTAATGGGGGGCAGGGGGACCCAGTACTTC. Translating it yields CASSLMGGRGTQYF.

As for this clone: One end of the junction fails to match germline, which may point to a read error. This chain connects TRBV6-4 to TRBJ1-2; TRBD1 matches at 8 bases. Germline lookup yields CDR1 MRHNA and CDR2 SNTAGT. The CDR3 has 13 residues. CDR3 DNA sequence: TGTGCCAGCAGTGACTCCCGGGGCAGGGGGCGCATCTTC. This translates into CASSDSRGRGRIF.

V and J are TRBV5-1 and TRBJ2-7; D is possibly TRBD1 or TRBD2 (5 bases each). CDR1 and CDR2 (germline): SGHRS, YFSETQ. The CDR3 is 15 residues long. V dropped 2 bases and J dropped 0 bases, with 12 bases sitting between them. The CDR3 DNA sequence: TGCGCCAGCAGCTTTGGGACCGTCGACTCCTACGAGCAGTACTTC. Protein sequence: CASSFGTVDSYEQYF.

The chain combines TRBV4-1 with TRBJ2-3; 13 bases agree with TRBD2. Unmatched junction bases numbered 3, after V lost 8 bases and J lost 4 bases. Germline V lookup: CDR1 MGHRA, CDR2 YSYEKL. The CDR3 is 14 amino acids. The DNA of the CDR3 is TGCGCCAGCCGGACTAGCGGGAGTCCAGATACGCAGTATTTT. Translation gives CASRTSGSPDTQYF.

The V gene is TRBV5-5, the J gene TRBJ1-5, with 9 positions matching TRBD1. The germline gives CDR1 SGHKS, CDR2 YYEKEE (reference sequence). This CDR3 contains 16 residues. V shed 2 bases, J shed 4 bases, and the junction held 7 bases outside the gene matches. The CDR3 loop reads CASSLSLGQGNQPQHF. CDR3 in DNA: TGTGCCAGCAGCTTAAGCTTGGGACAGGGAAATCAGCCCCAGCATTTT.

The rearrangement links TRBV7-9 to TRBJ2-3, with TRBD1 matching over 9 bases. Germline CDR1 is SEHNR and CDR2 is FQNEAQ (reference sequence). The V gene end was trimmed by 6 bases and the J gene end by 5 bases; junction bases not matched to a gene: 9. The CDR3 has 15 residues. Written as DNA, the CDR3 is TGTGCCAGCAGACGAACGGGACAGGGTGGAGATACGCAGTATTTT. It codes for CASRRTGQGGDTQYF. Supplemented by reference TRBV7-9 and TRBJ2-3, the full variable domain reads DTGVSQNPRHKITKRGQNVTFRCDPISEHNRLYWYRQTLGQGPEFLTYFQNEAQLEKSRLLSDRFSAERPKGSFSTLEIQRTEQGDSAMYLCASRRTGQGGDTQYFGPGTRLTVL.

J is TRBJ2-2 and V is TRBV10-2; D remains ambiguous. The CDR3 totals 14 residues. Between the trimmed V and J ends, which lost 6 bases and 2 bases, there was a span of 10 bases. Per germline, CDR1 WSHSY and CDR2 SAAADI. The CDR3 here is CASSPDLNTGELFF. The CDR3 DNA reads as TGCGCCAGCAGCCCGGACCTCAACACCGGGGAGCTGTTTTTT.

V gene TRBV4-3 combines with J gene TRBJ2-3, with D unresolved. V was shortened by 0 bases and J by 1 base, with 8 bases between the two germline ends. CDR3 size: 15 residues. Looked up from germline, CDR1 is LGHNA and CDR2 is YSLEER. CDR3: CASSQDQQGTDTQYF. The CDR3 bases are TGCGCCAGCAGCCAAGACCAGCAGGGCACAGATACGCAGTATTTT.

V usage is TRBV7-2 and J usage is TRBJ2-2; D may be TRBD1 or TRBD2 (6 bases each). The germline V gene encodes CDR1 SGHTA and CDR2 FQGNSA. The CDR3 is 14 amino acids. V was cut by 8 bases and J by 7 bases, with 17 bases left in between. Written as DNA, the CDR3 is TGTGCCAGCCCCTTCTCGGGGGCAAGCGGGGAGCTGTTTTTT. Protein sequence: CASPFSGASGELFF. The full variable domain, completed using reference TRBV7-2 and TRBJ2-2, is GAGVSQSPSNKVTEKGKDVELRCDPISGHTALYWYRQSLGQGLEFLIYFQGNSAPDKSGLPSDRFSAERTGGSVSTLTIQRTQQEDSAVYLCASPFSGASGELFFGEGSRLTVL.

The count of this clone is one. V and J are TRBV4-2 and TRBJ2-5; 9 positions agree with TRBD2. Germline assignment: CDR1 LGHNA and CDR2 YNFKEQ. Trimming cost V 4 bases and J 3 bases; bases outside gene matches: 9. This CDR3 spans 16 amino acids. The CDR3 bases are TGTGCCAGCAGCCCACTACAGGTAGCGGGAGAAGAGACCCAGTACTTC. Its translation is CASSPLQVAGEETQYF.

The CDR3 nucleotides read TGTGCCAGCAGCTTAATGGGAGGGCCAGGGAACACAGATACGCAGTATTTT. Translated: CASSLMGGPGNTDTQYF. The chain joins TRBV7-3 to TRBJ2-3; TRBD2 matches 7 bases. Per the germline V gene, CDR1 is SGHTA and CDR2 is FQGTGA. V gave up 1 base and J gave up 2 bases; unmatched junction bases: 9. The CDR3 consists of 17 residues.

The rearrangement uses TRBV10-3 and TRBJ2-7, with D maybe TRBD1 (6 bases). This CDR3 is built from 15 residues. Germline loops: CDR1 ENHRY, CDR2 SYGVKD. The V end lost 3 bases, the J end lost 3 bases, and 15 bases lay between the germline ends. The CDR3 nucleotides read TGTGCCATCAGTGAAGGGCAGGGGTTAGACTACGAGCAGTACTTC. This sequence encodes CAISEGQGLDYEQYF.

This clone was detected once. This chain joins TRBV28 and TRBJ2-7; no clear D. This CDR3 spans 15 amino acids. The germline V gene encodes CDR1 MDHEN and CDR2 SYDVKM. The V and J ends lost 4 bases and 3 bases respectively, with 16 bases between them. The CDR3 reads CASSSAKKAYYEQYF. The CDR3 DNA reads as TGTGCCAGCAGTTCAGCGAAAAAGGCTTACTACGAGCAGTACTTC.

The sample holds a few counts of this clone. V usage is TRBV28 and J usage is TRBJ2-7; 8 bases align to TRBD1. V was clipped by 8 bases and J by 2 bases; unmatched bases: 5. The CDR3 has 13 residues. The V gene's germline CDR1 is MDHEN and CDR2 SYDVKM. The CDR3 DNA reads as TGTGCCAGCGACGGACAGGGAGCCTACGAGCAGTACTTC. Translation gives CASDGQGAYEQYF.

Details on this clone: A much larger clone lies one base from this, so it may be a read error. The V call is TRBV7-3, the J call TRBJ2-3; 9 nucleotides agree with TRBD1. This CDR3 is built from 18 residues. Germline V CDR1 and CDR2: SGHTA, FQGTGA. The CDR3 coding sequence is TGTGCCGGCAGCACCCCCCTAGGGACAGGGACTAGCACAGATACGCAGTATTTT. Residues: CAGSTPLGTGTSTDTQYF. Using reference TRBV7-3 and TRBJ2-3 for the parts outside the CDR3, the full variable domain is GAGVSQTPSNKVTEKGKYVELRCDPISGHTALYWYRQSLGQGPEFLIYFQGTGAADDSGLPNDRFFAVRPEGSVSTLKIQRTERGDSAVYLCAGSTPLGTGTSTDTQYFGPGTRLTVL.

This chain uses TRBV5-1 with TRBJ2-5; D is possibly TRBD1 (6 bases). Germline V gives CDR1 SGHRS, CDR2 YFSETQ. V was trimmed by 4 bases and J by 5 bases, leaving 18 bases between them. This CDR3 has 15 amino acids. In DNA, the CDR3 is TGCGCCAGCAGCCCGGCCGGGACAAAAGGGGAGACCCAGTACTTC. Encoded protein: CASSPAGTKGETQYF.

V and J are TRBV4-2 and TRBJ2-3, with TRBD1 matching over 7 bases. Germline V gene sequence: CDR1 LGHNA, CDR2 YNFKEQ. This CDR3 comprises 16 residues. V shed 2 bases and J 0 bases; nucleotides not matched to a gene: 5. CDR3 DNA sequence: TGTGCCAGCAGCCAACCGGGACAGCCTAGCACAGATACGCAGTATTTT. This sequence encodes CASSQPGQPSTDTQYF.